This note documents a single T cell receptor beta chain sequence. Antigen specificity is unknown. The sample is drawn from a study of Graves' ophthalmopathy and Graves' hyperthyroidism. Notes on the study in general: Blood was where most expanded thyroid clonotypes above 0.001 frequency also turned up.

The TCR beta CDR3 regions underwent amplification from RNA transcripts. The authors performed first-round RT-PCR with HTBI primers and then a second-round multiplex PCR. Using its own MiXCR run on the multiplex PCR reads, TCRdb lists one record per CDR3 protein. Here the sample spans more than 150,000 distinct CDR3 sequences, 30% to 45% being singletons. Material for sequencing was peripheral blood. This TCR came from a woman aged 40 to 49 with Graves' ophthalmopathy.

CDR3 sequence: CASSFAALDTEAFF. The CDR3 nucleotides are TGTGCCAGCAGTTTTGCTGCCCTGGACACTGAAGCTTTCTTT. The rearrangement links TRBV12-3 or TRBV12-4 to TRBJ1-1, with D hard to call. Between the trimmed V and J ends, which lost 3 bases and 3 bases, there was a span of 11 bases. The CDR3 consists of 14 residues.